Listed below are T cell receptor beta chains from one sample, sequenced in a study of molecular identifiers for immune sequencing clone quantification. MiXCR, run by TCRdb on the PCR reads, gives a single entry per CDR3 protein. The data show under 600,000 distinct CDR3 sequences, 20% to 25% seen once. Sequencing was carried out using naive CD8+ T cells from blood, with Jurkat cell RNA spiked in. These receptors all come from a human donor in good health. Some libraries in this study had Jurkat cell RNA spiked in. CDR3s include the opening cysteine and the closing phenylalanine or tryptophan. The order of the fields is D gene, clone size, V gene, J gene, CDR3 length, CDR3 protein, CDR3 DNA. The D gene is left open where the match is weak. Not all rows give a size; the values are once, few, many and, for expanded clones, a class.

D: -
size: -
V: TRBV7-6
J: TRBJ2-6
length: 12
CDR3: CASADGANVLTF
DNA: TGTGCCAGCGCAGATGGGGCCAACGTCCTGACTTTC

D: -
size: -
V: TRBV6-2/TRBV6-3
J: TRBJ2-7
length: 14
CDR3: CASSYRGGGYEQYF
DNA: TGTGCCAGCAGTTACCGTGGGGGCGGCTACGAGCAGTACTTC

D: -
size: once
V: TRBV7-9
J: TRBJ2-7
length: 17
CDR3: CASSEGARGRVGCEQYF
DNA: TGCGCCAGCAGCGAAGGGGCCAGAGGCCGGGTCGGGTGCGAGCAGTACTTC

D: -
size: -
V: TRBV12-3/TRBV12-4
J: TRBJ2-6
length: 13
CDR3: CASLIIGANVLTF
DNA: TGTGCCAGCCTCATAATAGGGGCCAACGTCCTGACTTTC

D: TRBD2
size: -
V: TRBV30
J: TRBJ2-1
length: 15
CDR3: CAWSGGLAGGQEQFF
DNA: TGTGCCTGGAGTGGGGGACTAGCGGGAGGCCAGGAGCAGTTCTTC

D: TRBD2
size: few
V: TRBV27
J: TRBJ2-1
length: 15
CDR3: CASSQSGSAYNEQFF
DNA: TGTGCCAGCAGCCAAAGCGGGAGCGCCTACAATGAGCAGTTCTTC

D: -
size: -
V: TRBV19
J: TRBJ2-7
length: 13
CDR3: CASSISDSYEQYF
DNA: TGTGCCAGTAGTATCTCTGACAGCTACGAGCAGTACTTC

D: TRBD1
size: -
V: TRBV12-3/TRBV12-4
J: TRBJ1-2
length: 14
CDR3: CASSTWDSGYGYTF
DNA: TGTGCCAGCAGTACCTGGGACAGCGGTTATGGCTACACCTTC

D: TRBD1
size: -
V: TRBV14
J: TRBJ1-6
length: 15
CDR3: CASSLGTGVHSPLHF
DNA: TGTGCCAGCAGCCTAGGGACAGGGGTACATTCACCCCTCCACTTT

D: -
size: many
V: TRBV12-3/TRBV12-4
J: TRBJ1-1
length: 14
CDR3: CASSSGTENTEAFF
DNA: TGTGCCAGCAGTTCGGGGACTGAGAACACTGAAGCTTTCTTT

D: TRBD1
size: many
V: TRBV5-5
J: TRBJ2-7
length: 18
CDR3: CASSSSGQGLGLAFEQYF
DNA: TGTGCCAGCAGCTCCTCGGGACAGGGGTTGGGGCTAGCTTTCGAGCAGTACTTC

D: -
size: many
V: TRBV5-1
J: TRBJ2-2
length: 17
CDR3: CASSLVYRTANTGELFF
DNA: TGCGCCAGCAGCTTGGTGTATAGGACAGCCAACACCGGGGAGCTGTTTTTT

D: -
size: many
V: TRBV29-1
J: TRBJ2-7
length: 11
CDR3: CSVGTLGEQYF
DNA: TGCAGCGTCGGTACTTTGGGGGAGCAGTACTTC

D: TRBD1
size: many
V: TRBV25-1
J: TRBJ1-5
length: 18
CDR3: CASSEGQGARRCLQPQHF
DNA: TGTGCCAGCAGTGAAGGACAGGGGGCGCGTAGATGCCTTCAGCCCCAGCATTTT

D: -
size: many
V: TRBV11-2
J: TRBJ2-3
length: 13
CDR3: CASSQQSTDTQYF
DNA: TGTGCCAGCAGCCAACAAAGCACAGATACGCAGTATTTT

D: -
size: few
V: TRBV7-9
J: TRBJ1-4
length: 17
CDR3: CASSLEWSERKGEKLFF
DNA: TGTGCCAGCAGCTTAGAATGGTCTGAACGGAAAGGAGAAAAACTGTTTTTT

D: -
size: few
V: TRBV12-3/TRBV12-4
J: TRBJ2-7
length: 14
CDR3: CASSGRQGYYEQYF
DNA: TGTGCCAGCAGTGGTAGGCAGGGATACTACGAGCAGTACTTC

D: -
size: few
V: TRBV11-1
J: TRBJ2-3
length: 17
CDR3: CASSLAFGGPSTDTQYF
DNA: TGTGCCAGCAGCTTAGCTTTTGGCGGACCAAGCACAGATACGCAGTATTTT

D: -
size: few
V: TRBV29-1
J: TRBJ1-2
length: 13
CDR3: CSVRAPVGYGYTF
DNA: TGCAGCGTCCGGGCCCCCGTGGGATATGGCTACACCTTC

D: -
size: many
V: TRBV28
J: TRBJ1-4
length: 15
CDR3: CASSPSGGYNEKLFF
DNA: TGTGCCAGCAGTCCCTCGGGGGGCTATAATGAAAAACTGTTTTTT

D: -
size: few
V: TRBV15
J: TRBJ2-2
length: 12
CDR3: CATSSELGELFF
DNA: TGTGCCACCAGCTCAGAGCTCGGGGAGCTGTTTTTT

D: TRBD2
size: -
V: TRBV27
J: TRBJ2-7
length: 17
CDR3: CASSLLGGLAGGHEQYF
DNA: TGTGCCAGCAGCCTACTGGGGGGACTAGCGGGGGGACACGAGCAGTACTTC

D: TRBD1
size: once
V: TRBV19
J: TRBJ1-5
length: 17
CDR3: CASSHRGKEYNNQPQHF
DNA: TGTGCCAGTAGTCACAGGGGTAAGGAATATAACAATCAGCCCCAGCATTTT

D: -
size: few
V: TRBV4-3
J: TRBJ2-2
length: 16
CDR3: CASSQDPARTTGELFF
DNA: TGCGCCAGCAGCCAAGATCCTGCTAGAACCACCGGGGAGCTGTTTTTT

D: -
size: few
V: TRBV4-3
J: TRBJ2-7
length: 13
CDR3: CASSHSVGPEQYF
DNA: TGCGCCAGCAGCCATTCCGTTGGTCCCGAGCAGTACTTC

D: TRBD2
size: -
V: TRBV9
J: TRBJ2-1
length: 17
CDR3: CASSSSLAGGVYNEQFF
DNA: TGTGCCAGCAGCTCTTCACTAGCGGGAGGAGTCTACAATGAGCAGTTCTTC

D: TRBD1
size: -
V: TRBV3-1
J: TRBJ1-4
length: 16
CDR3: CASSQGQGRGNEKLFF
DNA: TGTGCCAGCAGCCAAGGACAGGGGAGGGGCAATGAAAAACTGTTTTTT

D: TRBD1
size: -
V: TRBV20-1
J: TRBJ2-7
length: 14
CDR3: CSAEPETGPYEQYF
DNA: TGCAGTGCTGAACCCGAGACAGGGCCCTACGAGCAGTACTTC

D: -
size: few
V: TRBV15
J: TRBJ1-1
length: 14
CDR3: CATSIVGGVTEAFF
DNA: TGTGCCACCAGCATTGTCGGAGGGGTCACTGAAGCTTTCTTT

D: -
size: -
V: TRBV30
J: TRBJ2-2
length: 12
CDR3: CAWIGYTGELFF
DNA: TGTGCCTGGATCGGCTACACCGGGGAGCTGTTTTTT

D: -
size: -
V: TRBV7-3
J: TRBJ2-2
length: 15
CDR3: CASSLLGEATGELFF
DNA: TGTGCCAGCAGCTTACTCGGGGAGGCCACCGGGGAGCTGTTTTTT

D: -
size: many
V: TRBV2
J: TRBJ2-1
length: 10
CDR3: CASSRDEQFF
DNA: TGTGCCTCGTCACGGGATGAGCAGTTCTTC

D: -
size: -
V: TRBV24-1
J: TRBJ2-1
length: 14
CDR3: CATCDSDFYNEQFF
DNA: TGTGCCACCTGTGATTCGGACTTCTACAATGAGCAGTTCTTC

D: -
size: few
V: TRBV6-5
J: TRBJ2-6
length: 17
CDR3: CASSYSRRVSGANVLTF
DNA: TGTGCCAGCAGTTACTCGAGGAGGGTCTCTGGGGCCAACGTCCTGACTTTC

D: TRBD2
size: -
V: TRBV4-3
J: TRBJ2-7
length: 15
CDR3: CASSQGAGGRYEQYF
DNA: TGCGCCAGCAGCCAAGGAGCGGGGGGGCGGTACGAGCAGTACTTC

D: -
size: -
V: TRBV7-9
J: TRBJ2-7
length: 15
CDR3: CASGLSYGDSYEQYF
DNA: TGTGCCAGCGGCTTATCCTATGGGGACTCCTACGAGCAGTACTTC

D: -
size: few
V: TRBV6-2/TRBV6-3
J: TRBJ1-2
length: 12
CDR3: CASWLPVYGYTF
DNA: TGTGCCTCCTGGTTGCCGGTCTATGGCTACACCTTC

D: -
size: few
V: TRBV12-2
J: TRBJ2-5
length: 16
CDR3: CASRDSSRGAGETQYF
DNA: TGTGCAAGTCGCGACTCGAGTCGGGGGGCGGGTGAGACCCAGTACTTC

D: -
size: -
V: TRBV19
J: TRBJ1-5
length: 15
CDR3: CASRKTGNSNQPQHF
DNA: TGTGCCAGTAGAAAAACAGGCAATAGCAATCAGCCCCAGCATTTT

D: TRBD2
size: few
V: TRBV6-5
J: TRBJ2-5
length: 14
CDR3: CASSYVQRGETQYF
DNA: TGTGCCAGCAGTTATGTTCAGCGGGGGGAGACCCAGTACTTC

D: TRBD2
size: few
V: TRBV28
J: TRBJ2-5
length: 15
CDR3: CASSSVLRGEETQYF
DNA: TGTGCCAGCAGTTCGGTTCTCCGGGGGGAAGAGACCCAGTACTTC

D: -
size: -
V: TRBV6-2/TRBV6-3
J: TRBJ1-1
length: 16
CDR3: CASSYSRRPSNTEAFF
DNA: TGTGCCAGCAGTTATTCCCGGAGACCCTCGAACACTGAAGCTTTCTTT

D: -
size: -
V: TRBV7-6
J: TRBJ2-7
length: 15
CDR3: CASSLAVGKTYEQYF
DNA: TGTGCCAGCAGCTTAGCTGTTGGCAAGACCTACGAGCAGTACTTC

D: -
size: -
V: TRBV7-8
J: TRBJ2-7
length: 16
CDR3: CASSLLSGQVAYEQYF
DNA: TGTGCCAGCAGCTTACTATCTGGGCAGGTCGCTTACGAGCAGTACTTC

D: TRBD2
size: -
V: TRBV13
J: TRBJ2-7
length: 16
CDR3: CASSLSSGRASYEQYF
DNA: TGTGCCAGCAGCTTGTCTAGCGGGAGGGCCTCCTACGAGCAGTACTTC

D: -
size: many
V: TRBV13
J: TRBJ2-2
length: 17
CDR3: CASSLSPGGLNTGELFF
DNA: TGTGCCAGCAGCTTATCCCCAGGCGGACTGAACACCGGGGAGCTGTTTTTT

D: -
size: -
V: TRBV11-2
J: TRBJ1-6
length: 14
CDR3: CASSWGFLNSPLHF
DNA: TGTGCCAGCAGCTGGGGGTTTTTGAATTCACCCCTCCACTTT

D: TRBD2
size: few
V: TRBV11-3
J: TRBJ2-3
length: 20
CDR3: CASSLGAVLSSGDHTDTQYF
DNA: TGTGCCAGCAGCTTAGGTGCTGTTTTGTCTAGCGGGGACCACACAGATACGCAGTATTTT